One and the same sample provided the 21 T cell receptor beta chains below, sequenced in a study of chemoradiotherapy in HPV16-positive cancers. Method: immunoSEQ multiplex PCR; TCRdb's copy keeps in-frame clones and lacks some. The repertoire holds about 35,000 clones, with 92% as singletons. The sample in question was blood, obtained from a patient who underwent chemoradiotherapy. Every receptor here comes from a human donor with HPV-associated anogenital cancer.

A single count supports this clone. The chain couples TRBV16 to TRBJ2-5; maybe TRBD1 (5 bases). The CDR3 has 13 residues. Germline V CDR1 and CDR2: KGHSY, FQNENV. V lost 4 bases, J lost 2 bases, and 8 bases lay in between. CDR3 nucleotide sequence: TGTGCCAGCAGCCCACAGGTACAAGAGACCCAGTACTTC. This codes for CASSPQVQETQYF.

The rearrangement links TRBV11-3 to TRBJ2-6; no reliable D call. Germline V gives CDR1 SGHNT, CDR2 YENEEA. This CDR3 spans 17 amino acids. The V end lost 3 bases, the J end lost 0 bases, and 12 bases lay between the germline ends. CDR3 residues: CASSLGTSGSGANVLTF. DNA for the CDR3: TGTGCCAGCAGCTTGGGTACGTCGGGCTCTGGGGCCAACGTCCTGACTTTC.

This chain links TRBV6-1 with TRBJ1-2, with D tentatively TRBD1 (5 bases). V gave up 2 bases and J gave up 4 bases, with 14 bases separating them. Germline-derived CDR1 and CDR2 are MNHNS and SASEGT. The CDR3 runs 15 residues. CDR3 in amino acids: CASSELGGGVYGYTF. The CDR3 DNA is TGTGCCAGCAGTGAATTGGGGGGGGGAGTCTATGGCTACACCTTC.

The genes are TRBV11-3 and TRBJ2-1, with a tentative D call TRBD2 (6 bases). Germline V gene sequence: CDR1 SGHNT, CDR2 YENEEA. The CDR3 sequence is 16 residues long. V was pared by 3 bases and J by 3 bases, with 15 bases between. The CDR3 nucleotides are TGTGCCAGCAGCTTTCGGGGGAGCAGCCTCTACAATGAGCAGTTCTTC. It is translated as CASSFRGSSLYNEQFF. Supplemented by reference TRBV11-3 and TRBJ2-1, the full variable domain reads EAGVVQSPRYKIIEKKQPVAFWCNPISGHNTLYWYLQNLGQGPELLIRYENEEAVDDSQLPKDRFSAERLKGVDSTLKIQPAELGDSAVYLCASSFRGSSLYNEQFFGPGTRLTVL.

The CDR3 bases are TGCGCCAGCACAACCCCGACGAACACCGGGGAGCTGTTTTTT. It encodes CASTTPTNTGELFF. The gene calls are TRBV10-2 and TRBJ2-2; no reliable D call. Trimming removed 7 bases at V and 0 bases at J, with 9 bases between. The germline CDR1 and CDR2 sequences are WSHSY and SAAADI. This CDR3 has 14 amino acids.

The chain uses TRBV30 and TRBJ1-5; D remains ambiguous. Germline lookup yields CDR1 GTSNPN and CDR2 SVGIG (reference sequence). The CDR3 contains 13 residues. Trimming removed 4 bases from V and 1 base from J, with 8 bases in between. As DNA, the CDR3 is TGTGCCTGGAACCTGGGAAGCAATCAGCCCCAGCATTTT. The encoded protein is CAWNLGSNQPQHF.

This sequence joins TRBV13 and TRBJ2-1; D gene uncertain. The V and J ends lost 0 bases and 5 bases respectively, with 8 bases between them. This CDR3 region has 14 residues. In germline, CDR1 is PRHDT, CDR2 FYEKMQ (reference sequence). CDR3 sequence: CASSLGPPDNEQFF. The DNA for the CDR3 is TGTGCCAGCAGCTTAGGTCCCCCCGACAATGAGCAGTTCTTC. Variable domain in full (rest from reference TRBV13 and TRBJ2-1): AAGVIQSPRHLIKEKRETATLKCYPIPRHDTVYWYQQGPGQDPQFLISFYEKMQSDKGSIPDRFSAQQFSDYHSELNMSSLELGDSALYFCASSLGPPDNEQFFGPGTRLTVL.

The chain combines TRBV7-3 with TRBJ1-1, with 9 bases aligning to TRBD1. Germline trimming cut 4 bases from V and 4 bases from J; bases unmatched to any gene: 4. The CDR3 consists of 14 residues. Germline lookup yields CDR1 SGHTA and CDR2 FQGTGA. The CDR3 spells CASSSTGGFTEAFF. DNA for the CDR3: TGTGCCAGCAGCTCGACAGGGGGATTCACTGAAGCTTTCTTT.

The gene calls are TRBV30 and TRBJ1-1; weak D call: TRBD1 (5 bases). Germline V lookup: CDR1 GTSNPN, CDR2 SVGIG (reference sequence). Trimming took off 2 bases at V and 2 bases at J, with 9 bases between the two ends. CDR3 size: 13 residues. The CDR3 nucleotides read TGTGCCTGGAGTCGGACACGCAACACTGAAGCTTTCTTT. This translates into CAWSRTRNTEAFF.

The gene calls are TRBV30 and TRBJ1-4, with a weak D call TRBD1 (6 bases). There are 15 residues in the CDR3. The V end was cut by 1 base, the J end by 4 bases, with 13 bases between. Germline CDR1 is GTSNPN and CDR2 is SVGIG (reference sequence). CDR3 in amino acids: CAWSAYRDRNEKLFF. The CDR3 region has the DNA TGTGCCTGGAGTGCCTACAGGGACCGTAATGAAAAACTGTTTTTT.

This clone was seen once. The chain recombines TRBV19 with TRBJ2-5, with TRBD2 matching over 14 bases. Per germline, CDR1 LNHDA and CDR2 SQIVND (reference sequence). There are 16 residues in the CDR3. V shed 1 base, J shed 5 bases, and the junction held 3 bases outside the gene matches. The CDR3 here is CASSIGLAGGTETQYF. CDR3 nucleotide sequence: TGTGCCAGTAGTATAGGACTAGCGGGGGGGACCGAGACCCAGTACTTC.

The chain employs TRBV6-5 and TRBJ1-6; no clear D. The CDR3 runs 13 residues. CDR1 is MNHEY, CDR2 SVGAGI, per germline. The V gene lost 3 bases and the J gene lost 7 bases, with 7 bases spanning the gap. DNA of the CDR3: TGTGCCAGCAGTTATGAGACCAATTCACCCCTCCACTTT. Its protein product is CASSYETNSPLHF.

V and J are TRBV5-4 and TRBJ2-5; 9 bases fit TRBD1. CDR1 and CDR2 from the germline V gene are SGHNT and YYREEE (reference sequence). After removal of 0 bases from V and 4 bases from J, the junction contained 4 bases not matched to a gene. The CDR3 contains 15 residues. The CDR3 protein is CASSLDRDRAETQYF. DNA for the CDR3: TGTGCCAGCAGCTTGGATCGGGACAGGGCAGAGACCCAGTACTTC. The variable domain in full, completed from reference TRBV5-4 and TRBJ2-5, reads ETGVTQSPTHLIKTRGQQVTLRCSSQSGHNTVSWYQQALGQGPQFIFQYYREEENGRGNFPPRFSGLQFPNYSSELNVNALELDDSALYLCASSLDRDRAETQYFGPGTRLLVL.

The rearrangement uses TRBV9 and TRBJ2-5; 7 bases are shared with TRBD2. The germline V gene has CDR1 SGDLS and CDR2 YYNGEE. V lost 0 bases and J lost 5; bases outside the gene matches: 13. CDR3 length: 17 amino acids. CDR3 amino acids: CASSVVAGIGAGETQYF. The CDR3 nucleotides are TGTGCCAGCAGCGTAGTAGCGGGCATAGGGGCGGGGGAGACCCAGTACTTC.

The chain combines TRBV30 with TRBJ1-2; TRBD1 matches at 8 bases. Germline CDR1 reads GTSNPN; CDR2 reads SVGIG (reference sequence). This CDR3 is 14 amino acids long. V was clipped by 7 bases and J by 2 bases; unmatched bases: 9. CDR3 nucleotide sequence: TGTGCCTACGACCCGACAGGGGCAAACTATGGCTACACCTTC. Translated, it gives CAYDPTGANYGYTF.

The gene calls are TRBV27 and TRBJ1-5, with 8 bases lining up with TRBD1. V shed 5 bases, J shed 3 bases, and the junction held 6 bases outside the gene matches. CDR3 size: 15 residues. Germline CDR1 is MNHEY and CDR2 is SMNVEV (reference sequence). Written as DNA, the CDR3 is TGTGCCAGCAGTCCTTGGACAGGGAACAATCAGCCCCAGCATTTT. Its translation is CASSPWTGNNQPQHF.

This chain uses TRBV5-1 with TRBJ2-3; 8 nucleotides line up with TRBD2. Trimming took 4 bases from V and 1 from J; bases not matched to a gene: 2. This CDR3 comprises 14 residues. The V gene's germline CDR1 is SGHRS and CDR2 YFSETQ. CDR3 residues: CASSKTSGTDTQYF. CDR3 nucleotide sequence: TGCGCCAGCAGCAAGACTAGCGGCACAGATACGCAGTATTTT.

The rearrangement uses TRBV2 and TRBJ2-2; no firm D call. Germline CDR1 SNHLY, CDR2 FYNNEI. There are 13 residues in the CDR3. V was shortened by 6 bases and J by 4 bases, with 9 bases between the two germline ends. Written as DNA, the CDR3 is TGTGCCAGCAGGGTGGGGTTCACCGGGGAGCTGTTTTTT. It codes for CASRVGFTGELFF.

V gene TRBV9 combines with J gene TRBJ1-3; D unclear. This CDR3 is built from 15 residues. Germline CDR1 and CDR2: SGDLS and YYNGEE. Trimming pared 4 bases from V and 2 bases from J, leaving 13 bases between. The CDR3 is CASSPSYRAGNTIYF. As DNA, the CDR3 is TGTGCCAGCAGCCCCTCGTATCGAGCTGGAAACACCATATATTTT.

This clone showed up just once. This chain joins TRBV9 and TRBJ1-4; 9 bases are a match to TRBD1. The trim removed 4 bases at V and 5 bases at J, leaving 6 bases unmatched. Germline V CDR1 and CDR2: SGDLS, YYNGEE. The CDR3 has 15 residues. In DNA form, the CDR3 reads TGTGCCAGCAGCCCGGGGACAGGGTTAAATGAAAAACTGTTTTTT. Residues: CASSPGTGLNEKLFF.

The rearrangement joins TRBV15 to TRBJ1-6, with D unresolved. V lost 5 bases, J lost 0 bases, and 5 bases lay in between. Germline V gene sequence: CDR1 LNHNV, CDR2 YYDKDF (reference sequence). The CDR3 runs to 14 residues. CDR3 protein: CATSASSYNSPLHF. In DNA form, the CDR3 reads TGTGCCACCAGCGCGAGCTCCTATAATTCACCCCTCCACTTT.